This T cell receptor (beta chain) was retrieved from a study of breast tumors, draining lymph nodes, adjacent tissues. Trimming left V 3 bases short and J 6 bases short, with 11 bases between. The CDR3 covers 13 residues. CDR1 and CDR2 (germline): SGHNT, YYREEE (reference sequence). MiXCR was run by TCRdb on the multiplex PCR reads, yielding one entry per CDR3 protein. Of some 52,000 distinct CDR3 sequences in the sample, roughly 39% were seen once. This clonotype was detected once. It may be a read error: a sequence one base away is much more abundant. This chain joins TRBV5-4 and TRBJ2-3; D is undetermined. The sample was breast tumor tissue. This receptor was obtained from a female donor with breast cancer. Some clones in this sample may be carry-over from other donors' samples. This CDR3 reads CASSWAPGDTQYF. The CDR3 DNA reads TGTGCCAGCAGCTGGGCCCCGGGTGATACGCAGTATTTT. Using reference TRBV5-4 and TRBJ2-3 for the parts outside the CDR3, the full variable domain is ETGVTQSPTHLIKTRGQQVTLRCSSQSGHNTVSWYQQALGQGPQFIFQYYREEENGRGNFPPRFSGLQFPNYSSELNVNALELDDSALYLCASSWAPGDTQYFGPGTRLTVL.